The clone carrying this T cell receptor (beta chain) was counted between two and nine times. The sample is drawn from a study of blood T cell repertoires in COVID-19. About the study: Donors in the United States, Italy and Spain gave samples during acute or convalescent COVID-19. PBMCs, B-cell-depleted T cells, or T cells provided the cDNA or gDNA that made up the material.

Germline CDR1 and CDR2: SQVTM and ANQGSEA. V shed 6 bases and J shed 0 bases, with 11 bases lying between them. This CDR3 spans 13 amino acids. In the original processing: Estimation of nucleated cell counts relied on the amplification of reference gene primers. The data were produced by immunoSEQ multiplex PCR, yet TCRdb's version contains in-frame clones alone and is incomplete. That table furnishes V, J and clone size, whereas the DNA furnished D and trimming. Counted here are 130,000 to 150,000 clones, approximately 80% occurring once; the ten biggest clones make up about an eighth. The chain is built from TRBV29-1 and TRBJ1-1; D possibly corresponds to TRBD1 (5 bases). Sequencing was done on a sample of peripheral blood. The sequence was collected from a man aged 55 to 70 with active or convalescent COVID-19. CDR3 amino acids: CSVSRQLNTEAFF. In DNA form, the CDR3 reads TGCAGCGTCTCCCGACAGTTGAACACTGAAGCTTTCTTT.